The sequence of this T cell receptor (beta chain) was determined in a study of blood T cell repertoires in COVID-19. Study-wide background: T cells, B-cell-depleted T cells, or PBMCs supplied cDNA or gDNA.

The CDR3 runs to 16 residues. Unmatched junction bases numbered 8, after V lost 5 bases and J lost 4 bases. The germline gives CDR1 MNHNY, CDR2 SVGAGI (reference sequence). In the study's own analysis: Amplification of reference gene primers provided the estimated nucleated cell counts. Clones were sequenced by immunoSEQ multiplex PCR, and TCRdb holds only the in-frame ones, with some missing. The DNA was the basis for D and trimming; V, J and clone size are from that table. The sample lists about 170,000 clones, around 81% occurring once. This clonotype was sampled from a man between 70 and 80 years old with active or convalescent COVID-19. The V call is TRBV6-6, the J call TRBJ1-6; 7 bases fit TRBD1. Sample: peripheral blood. The CDR3 nucleotides read TGTGCCAGCAGTCGAAGACAGGGCGTTTATAATTCACCCCTCCACTTT. Translation gives CASSRRQGVYNSPLHF.